The next 27 T cell receptor beta chains were all read from a single sample in a study of identical twins. MiXCR, run by TCRdb on the 5' RACE reads, gives a single entry per CDR3 protein. The table records approximately 530,000 distinct CDR3 sequences, approximately 20% of them present only once. The same data also went into a second study, on yellow fever vaccine responses in identical twins.

Sequencing used CD4+ T cells sorted from blood. These TCRs come from a woman aged 18-29 years in good health.

The genes are TRBV23-1 and TRBJ2-7, with D perhaps being TRBD1 or TRBD2 (5 bases each). TRBV23-1 is sorted into the ORF group, with uncertain function. The germline V and J ends were trimmed by 5 bases and 1 base, with 18 bases remaining between them. This CDR3 spans 16 amino acids. The CDR3 protein is CASSKPLQGRSYEQYF. CDR3 DNA sequence: TGCGCCAGCAGTAAACCTTTGCAGGGACGGTCCTACGAGCAGTACTTC.

The chain couples TRBV23-1 to TRBJ2-5; D is possibly TRBD2 (7 bases). TRBV23-1 qualifies as an ORF whose function is uncertain. CDR3 length equals 15 residues. Trimming cost V 1 base and J 5 bases, with 14 bases left between them. The DNA for the CDR3 is TGCGCCAGCAGTCAATTGGCACAGGGAGGGGAGACCCAGTACTTC. It specifies CASSQLAQGGETQYF.

This clonotype was seen a few times. The chain recombines TRBV12-3 or TRBV12-4 with TRBJ1-3, with 7 positions matching TRBD1. V gave up 6 bases and J gave up 5 bases; unmatched junction bases: 13. This CDR3 comprises 16 residues. CDR3 bases: TGTGCCAGCAGGGGGTCGGAGGCAGGGGGGAGAAACACCATATATTTT. Encoded protein: CASRGSEAGGRNTIYF.

This clonotype has at least ten counts. The chain joins TRBV25-1 to TRBJ1-1; D uncertain. The CDR3 runs to 13 residues. V lost 2 bases and J 2 bases, leaving 6 bases between the germline ends. CDR1 MGHDK and CDR2 SYGVNS come from the germline V gene. CDR3 sequence reads: CASSEGPNTEAFF. In DNA form, the CDR3 reads TGTGCCAGCAGTGAAGGGCCAAACACTGAAGCTTTCTTT. The whole variable domain, filled in from reference TRBV25-1 and TRBJ1-1, reads EADIYQTPRYLVIGTGKKITLECSQTMGHDKMYWYQQDPGMELHLIHYSYGVNSTEKGDLSSESTVSRIRTEHFPLTLESARPSHTSQYLCASSEGPNTEAFFGQGTRLTVV.

This clonotype was observed a handful of times. The chain couples TRBV7-3 to TRBJ1-1; the D is unclear. CDR1 is SGHTA and CDR2 is FQGTGA in the germline V gene. This CDR3 comprises 13 residues. V lost 0 bases and J lost 10, with 12 bases in between. CDR3 DNA sequence: TGTGCCAGCAGCTTAACGCCCGTTACGGGAGCTTTCTTT. It codes for CASSLTPVTGAFF.

The chain is built from TRBV5-1 and TRBJ2-7; the D is unclear. V gave up 5 bases and J gave up 7 bases, with 19 bases separating them. Per germline, CDR1 SGHRS and CDR2 YFSETQ. This CDR3 spans 14 amino acids. As DNA, the CDR3 is TGCGCCAGCAGTTCGGGCACGGTAATTCGGGAGCAGTACTTC. It is translated as CASSSGTVIREQYF.

The CDR3 loop is CASSQDRATDTQYF. The DNA of the CDR3 is TGTGCCAGCAGCCAGGACAGGGCGACAGATACGCAGTATTTT. The chain uses TRBV3-1 and TRBJ2-3; 8 bases line up with TRBD1. This CDR3 is built from 14 residues. CDR1 LGHDT and CDR2 YNNKEL come from the germline V gene (reference sequence). The trim removed 3 bases at V and 3 bases at J, leaving 2 bases unmatched.

The chain carries TRBV6-2 or TRBV6-3 and TRBJ2-3; 7 positions match TRBD1. V trimming: 5 bases; J trimming: 1 base; junction bases outside the gene matches: 6. CDR1 is MNHEY and CDR2 is SVGEGT in the germline V gene. The CDR3 sequence is 15 residues long. The CDR3 spells CASSARDSRTDTQYF. The CDR3 nucleotides are TGTGCCAGCAGTGCCAGGGACAGTCGCACAGATACGCAGTATTTT.

In its sample, this clonotype was seen a few times. J is TRBJ2-4 and V is TRBV7-2, with 7 bases matching TRBD2. With V trimmed by 1 base and J by 0 bases, 6 bases remained unmatched. This CDR3 has 17 amino acids. The germline gives CDR1 SGHTA, CDR2 FQGNSA. In nucleotides, the CDR3 is TGTGCCAGCAGCTTAGTAGCAAGCGGGGAAGCCAAAAACATTCAGTACTTC. Its protein is CASSLVASGEAKNIQYF.

This clonotype was seen a handful of times. The chain carries TRBV5-1 and TRBJ1-2, with D maybe TRBD1 (5 bases). The germline V gene encodes CDR1 SGHRS and CDR2 YFSETQ. V lost 0 bases and J lost 8, with 11 bases in between. The CDR3 has 13 amino acids. CDR3 in DNA: TGCGCCAGCAGCTTGGACGGGGACCGGGGCTACACCTTC. As protein: CASSLDGDRGYTF.

This clonotype was recorded a few times. The chain joins TRBV7-9 to TRBJ1-1, with D maybe TRBD1 (5 bases). Trimming stripped 5 bases from V and 2 bases from J, with 18 bases between. Germline loops: CDR1 SEHNR, CDR2 FQNEAQ (reference sequence). This CDR3 is built from 16 residues. In DNA, the CDR3 is TGTGCCAGCAGCCAGAAAATTCAGGGAGGCAACACTGAAGCTTTCTTT. It translates to CASSQKIQGGNTEAFF.

This clonotype was detected a few times. The chain employs TRBV3-1 and TRBJ1-1, with 7 bases fitting TRBD1. The CDR3 contains 16 residues. Germline V lookup: CDR1 LGHDT, CDR2 YNNKEL (reference sequence). With V trimmed by 0 bases and J by 2 bases, 6 bases remained unmatched. CDR3 protein: CASSQDKGQLNTEAFF. CDR3 in DNA: TGTGCCAGCAGCCAAGATAAGGGACAGCTCAACACTGAAGCTTTCTTT.

This clonotype has only a few counts. The rearrangement uses TRBV10-3 and TRBJ2-7, with 7 bases that match TRBD1. Trimming took 8 bases from V and 2 from J; bases not matched to a gene: 6. There are 13 residues in the CDR3. The germline V gene encodes CDR1 ENHRY and CDR2 SYGVKD. The CDR3 loop is CAIGRQGTYEQYV. CDR3 coding DNA: TGTGCCATCGGGAGACAGGGAACCTACGAGCAGTACGTC.

The chain employs TRBV7-9 and TRBJ2-7; D not resolved. Germline CDR1 is SEHNR and CDR2 is FQNEAQ (reference sequence). The CDR3 spans 12 residues. V dropped 5 bases and J dropped 8 bases, with 13 bases sitting between them. DNA of the CDR3: TGTGCCAGCAGCATCAACACAGCACAGCAGTACGTC. Amino acid sequence: CASSINTAQQYV.

The genes are TRBV2 and TRBJ2-5; TRBD2 matches at 13 bases. The CDR3 has 15 residues. CDR1 and CDR2 (germline): SNHLY, FYNNEI. Germline trimming cut 6 bases from V and 3 bases from J; bases unmatched to any gene: 4. The CDR3 DNA is TGTGCCAGCAGGACCGGGACTAGCGGGGAAGAGACCCAGTACTTC. Protein: CASRTGTSGEETQYF.

The sample holds a few counts of this clonotype. The V gene is TRBV12-3 or TRBV12-4, the J gene TRBJ2-1; a possible D gene is TRBD2 (6 bases). The CDR3 covers 15 residues. V shed 7 bases and J shed 0 bases, with 13 bases lying between them. The CDR3 sequence: CASTRDWGSYNEQFF. CDR3 nucleotide sequence: TGTGCCAGCACCCGGGACTGGGGCTCCTACAATGAGCAGTTCTTC.

This clonotype was observed a handful of times. The V gene is TRBV11-1, the J gene TRBJ2-5; the D gene could be TRBD1 or TRBD2 (5 bases each). Trimming stripped 5 bases from V and 0 bases from J, with 13 bases between. Germline V lookup: CDR1 SGHAT, CDR2 FQDESV (reference sequence). This CDR3 region has 15 residues. CDR3 in amino acids: CASSPGTGHQETQYF. The CDR3 bases are TGTGCCAGCAGCCCCGGAACGGGACACCAAGAGACCCAGTACTTC.

This clonotype showed up just a few times. The CDR3 is CASSPHPVYNEQFF. CDR3 nucleotides: TGTGCCAGCAGCCCCCACCCTGTTTACAATGAGCAGTTCTTC. The genes are TRBV5-5 and TRBJ2-1; D ambiguous. CDR1 is SGHKS and CDR2 is YYEKEE in the germline V gene (reference sequence). This CDR3 is built from 14 residues. Trimming took 4 bases from V and 4 from J, leaving 12 bases between them. The whole variable domain, remainder taken from reference TRBV5-5 and TRBJ2-1, is DAGVTQSPTHLIKTRGQQVTLRCSPISGHKSVSWYQQVLGQGPQFIFQYYEKEERGRGNFPDRFSARQFPNYSSELNVNALLLGDSALYLCASSPHPVYNEQFFGPGTRLTVL.

The chain combines TRBV5-1 with TRBJ1-1; 9 nucleotides agree with TRBD1. This CDR3 comprises 15 residues. Germline trimming cut 4 bases from V and 5 bases from J; bases unmatched to any gene: 9. CDR1 SGHRS and CDR2 YFSETQ come from the germline V gene. The CDR3 DNA is TGCGCCAGCAGCACGGGACAGGGAAGGGAAACTGAAGCTTTCTTT. As protein: CASSTGQGRETEAFF. The full variable domain, completed using reference TRBV5-1 and TRBJ1-1, is KAGVTQTPRYLIKTRGQQVTLSCSPISGHRSVSWYQQTPGQGLQFLFEYFSETQRNKGNFPGRFSGRQFSNSRSEMNVSTLELGDSALYLCASSTGQGRETEAFFGQGTRLTVV.

The chain couples TRBV7-2 to TRBJ1-1; D is unclear. V was cut by 3 bases and J by 1 base, with 6 bases left in between. This CDR3 is built from 13 residues. CDR1 and CDR2 from the germline V gene are SGHTA and FQGNSA. CDR3 in amino acids: CASSFDSNTEAFF. In DNA form, the CDR3 reads TGTGCCAGCAGCTTCGATTCGAACACTGAAGCTTTCTTT.

This clonotype was seen only a few times. The gene calls are TRBV7-3 and TRBJ2-1, with 7 nucleotides matching TRBD2. Germline V gene sequence: CDR1 SGHTA, CDR2 FQGTGA. Unmatched junction bases numbered 10, after V lost 5 bases and J lost 6 bases. This CDR3 comprises 15 residues. This CDR3 reads CASSPTGGLGNEQFF. In DNA form, the CDR3 reads TGTGCCAGCAGCCCAACGGGGGGACTGGGCAATGAGCAGTTCTTC.

This sequence joins TRBV28 and TRBJ2-5; possible D gene TRBD1, 6 bases. Germline CDR1 is MDHEN and CDR2 is SYDVKM. The CDR3 sequence is 13 residues long. Trimming cost V 6 bases and J 4 bases, with 12 bases left between them. CDR3 nucleotides: TGTGCCAGCAGCTGGACAGTGCGAGAGACCCAGTACTTC. Translation gives CASSWTVRETQYF.

V usage is TRBV3-1 and J usage is TRBJ2-5; D uncertain. The V gene lost 0 bases and the J gene lost 5 bases, with 13 bases spanning the gap. The germline V gene has CDR1 LGHDT and CDR2 YNNKEL (reference sequence). CDR3 length: 15 amino acids. This chain's CDR3 is CASSQEAILTETQYF. Here the CDR3 DNA reads TGTGCCAGCAGCCAAGAAGCTATTTTGACGGAGACCCAGTACTTC.

This clonotype was picked up many times. The V and J genes are TRBV3-1 and TRBJ2-4; the match to TRBD1 covers 7 bases. Germline CDR1 and CDR2: LGHDT and YNNKEL (reference sequence). This CDR3 comprises 14 residues. Losses at the gene ends were 2 bases for V and 9 bases for J; bases not matched to a gene: 7. In DNA form, the CDR3 reads TGTGCCAGCAGCCAACGACAGGGATGGGGCATTCAGTACTTC. This gives the protein CASSQRQGWGIQYF. Filled out from reference TRBV3-1 and TRBJ2-4, the complete variable domain reads DTAVSQTPKYLVTQMGNDKSIKCEQNLGHDTMYWYKQDSKKFLKIMFSYNNKELIINETVPNRFSPKSPDKAHLNLHINSLELGDSAVYFCASSQRQGWGIQYFGAGTRLSVL.

This clonotype was counted between two and nine times. The rearrangement joins TRBV29-1 to TRBJ1-6; D is perhaps TRBD1 (5 bases). Trimming removed 5 bases from V and 8 bases from J, with 16 bases in between. The CDR3 is made up of 14 amino acids. Germline assignment: CDR1 SQVTM and CDR2 ANQGSEA. CDR3 in amino acids: CSVSGTDKYSPLHF. The CDR3 bases are TGCAGCGTTAGTGGGACGGACAAATATTCACCCCTCCACTTT.

This clonotype was counted a few times. CDR3 amino acids: CASSRTTGARPGELFF. In DNA form, the CDR3 reads TGTGCCAGCTCACGGACAACAGGGGCGAGGCCCGGGGAGCTGTTTTTT. The rearrangement links TRBV18 to TRBJ2-2; 7 bases are a match to TRBD1. The CDR3 spans 16 residues. Germline assignment: CDR1 KGHSH and CDR2 LQKENI. V was clipped by 4 bases and J by 6 bases; unmatched bases: 11.

This clonotype was seen only a few times. The rearrangement uses TRBV12-3 or TRBV12-4 and TRBJ1-2; D is possibly TRBD1 (6 bases). This CDR3 spans 15 amino acids. Trimming cost V 6 bases and J 4 bases, with 18 bases left between them. The CDR3 is CASSPGTTGPYGYTF. The CDR3, as DNA: TGTGCCAGCAGCCCCGGGACAACCGGGCCCTATGGCTACACCTTC.